These T cell receptor beta chains were read from a single sample in a study of cytomegalovirus exposure and HLA in healthy donors. Sequencing was performed with immunoSEQ multiplex PCR; in TCRdb, only in-frame clones are kept and a portion is missing. Of about 110,000 clones in the sample, 76% were seen once. Sequencing used PBMCs. The source is a man aged 30-40 years in good health and CMV-seropositive. Each CDR3 is given with its conserved first and last residue. The order of the fields is D gene, clone size, V gene, J gene, CDR3 DNA, CDR3 protein. The D gene is left open where the match is weak. For some rows the clone size is stated as once, few or many, or as a class when expanded; others skip it.

.	.	TRBV27	TRBJ1-5	TGTGCCAGCAGTTTGTGGGGACCACAGGGTGGAAATCAGCCCCAGCATTTT	CASSLWGPQGGNQPQHF
.	once	TRBV6-5	TRBJ2-5	TGTGCCAGCAGGCGACAAGGGGGCCAAGAGACCCAGTACTTC	CASRRQGGQETQYF
.	.	TRBV6-5	TRBJ2-1	TGTGCCAGCAGTTACTCCCCGGACAGAGATTGGAGTGAGCAGTTCTTC	CASSYSPDRDWSEQFF
.	.	TRBV29-1	TRBJ2-3	TGCAGCGTTGAAGGAGTTTCTTTCCGTAGCACAGATACGCAGTATTTT	CSVEGVSFRSTDTQYF
.	.	TRBV7-8	TRBJ2-5	TGTGCCAGCAGCTTACGAGCAGAATTGAGGGAGACCCAGTACTTC	CASSLRAELRETQYF
.	.	TRBV6-6	TRBJ1-2	TGTGCCAGCAGTGGGGGGGAGGGCGGCTACACCTTC	CASSGGEGGYTF
TRBD2	.	TRBV9	TRBJ2-5	TGTGCCAGCAGCGACTCCGGGACTAGCGGTGAGACCCAGTACTTC	CASSDSGTSGETQYF
.	.	TRBV7-2	TRBJ2-5	TGTGCCAGCAGCGAGTACCAAGAGACCCAGTACTTC	CASSEYQETQYF
.	.	TRBV6-5	TRBJ2-7	TGTGCCAGCACCATCTGGGGGCACAGCTCCTACGAGCAGTACTTC	CASTIWGHSSYEQYF
.	few	TRBV27	TRBJ1-3	TGTGCCAGCAGTCCCAGCAGGGACTCTGGAAACACCATATATTTT	CASSPSRDSGNTIYF
.	.	TRBV12-5	TRBJ1-4	TGTGCTAGTGGTTTGGGAGGGTTGGGTGAAAAACTGTTTTTT	CASGLGGLGEKLFF
TRBD1	few	TRBV7-2	TRBJ1-2	TGTGCCAGCAGCTTAGGGGACAGCGCCTATGGCTACACCTTC	CASSLGDSAYGYTF
.	.	TRBV28	TRBJ1-5	TGTGCCAGCAGTTTAGGGGGGGGCTGGCAGCCCCAGCATTTT	CASSLGGGWQPQHF
.	few	TRBV2	TRBJ1-1	TGTGCCAGCAGGTTGGAGGCTGAAGCTTTCTTT	CASRLEAEAFF
.	.	TRBV7-2	TRBJ2-1	TGTGCCAGCACCAGCTCCTACAATGAGCAGTTCTTC	CASTSSYNEQFF
TRBD1	.	TRBV4-1	TRBJ2-3	TGCGCCAGCAGCCAAGCCAGCCAGGGGGCGCATACGCAGTATTTT	CASSQASQGAHTQYF
.	.	TRBV6-5	TRBJ1-5	TGTGCCAGCAGCCCCCGGGATCAGCCCCAGCATTTT	CASSPRDQPQHF
TRBD1	.	TRBV6-1	TRBJ1-2	TGTGCCAGCAGCCCGACAGGGCCCTCAGGGGGCTACACCTTC	CASSPTGPSGGYTF
TRBD1	.	TRBV5-1	TRBJ2-7	TGCGCCAGCAGCTTGGTACAGGGGGCCGGGTACGAGCAGTACTTC	CASSLVQGAGYEQYF
TRBD1	.	TRBV25-1	TRBJ1-4	TGTGCCAGCAGTGCGCCGCCCGGACAGGTTGCAACTAATGAAAAACTGTTTTTT	CASSAPPGQVATNEKLFF
.	once	TRBV4-2	TRBJ2-7	TGTGCCAGCAGCCCGACAGGAGCAACCTACGAGCAGTACTTC	CASSPTGATYEQYF
TRBD1	.	TRBV28	TRBJ1-1	TGTGCCAGCAGTTCCTGGACAGGGGGCTTTCAGAACACTGAAGCTTTCTTT	CASSSWTGGFQNTEAFF
.	.	TRBV6-6	TRBJ2-5	TGTGCCAGCAGTTCCGGGACTGGAGAGACCCAGTACTTC	CASSSGTGETQYF
.	few	TRBV4-3	TRBJ2-5	TGCGCCAGCAGCCAAGGGTCTTCTGCGGGAGAGACCCAGTACTTC	CASSQGSSAGETQYF
TRBD2	.	TRBV7-3	TRBJ2-1	TGTGCCAGCAGCTTAACCCCGACTAGCTGGGGGTCCAATGAGCAGTTCTTC	CASSLTPTSWGSNEQFF
.	.	TRBV7-9	TRBJ2-4	TGTGCCAGCAGCCCCAAATCCAAAAACATTCAGTACTTC	CASSPKSKNIQYF
.	.	TRBV4-1	TRBJ1-3	TGCGCCAGCAGCCAACGGACATTTGGAAACACCATATATTTT	CASSQRTFGNTIYF
TRBD1	.	TRBV5-1	TRBJ1-1	TGCGCCAGCAGCTCGCGACAGGGGGCGCGTACTGAAGCTTTCTTT	CASSSRQGARTEAFF
.	.	TRBV29-1	TRBJ2-7	TGCAGCGTTATTGAGGAGGGTCCCCCGCGGGGGCAGTACTTC	CSVIEEGPPRGQYF
TRBD1	few	TRBV6-1	TRBJ1-5	TGTGCCAGCAGTGAAGTCGGGACAGGGGTGCAGCCCCAGCATTTT	CASSEVGTGVQPQHF
TRBD1	.	TRBV27	TRBJ2-5	TGTGCCAGCAGTTTATACCCCCGACAGGGGGCACTCCAAGAGACCCAGTACTTC	CASSLYPRQGALQETQYF
.	.	TRBV30	TRBJ1-1	TGTGCCTGGACCCAGGGGAACATGAACACTGAAGCTTTCTTT	CAWTQGNMNTEAFF
TRBD2	.	TRBV4-2	TRBJ2-3	TGTGCCAGCAGCCAAGAAGCGGGGGGGCCAGATACGCAGTATTTT	CASSQEAGGPDTQYF
.	.	TRBV29-1	TRBJ2-1	TGCAGCGCGGGGCGGGAAACCTACAATGAGCAGTTCTTC	CSAGRETYNEQFF